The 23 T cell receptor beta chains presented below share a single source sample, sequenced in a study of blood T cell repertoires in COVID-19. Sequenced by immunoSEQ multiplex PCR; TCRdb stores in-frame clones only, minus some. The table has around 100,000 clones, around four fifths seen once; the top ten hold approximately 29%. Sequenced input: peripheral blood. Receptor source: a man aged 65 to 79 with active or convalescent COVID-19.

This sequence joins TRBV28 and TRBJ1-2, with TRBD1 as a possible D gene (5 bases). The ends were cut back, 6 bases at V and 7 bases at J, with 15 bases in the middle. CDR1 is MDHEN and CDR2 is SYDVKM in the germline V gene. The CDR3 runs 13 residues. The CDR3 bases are TGTGCCAGCAGCTTCGCCTTAGGGGTTGGCTACACCTTC. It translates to CASSFALGVGYTF.

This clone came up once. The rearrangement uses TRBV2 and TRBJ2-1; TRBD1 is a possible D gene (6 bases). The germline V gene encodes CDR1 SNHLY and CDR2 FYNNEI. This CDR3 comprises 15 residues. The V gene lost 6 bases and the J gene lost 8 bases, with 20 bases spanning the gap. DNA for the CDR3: TGTGCCAGCAGGAGCAGTGGGCAGGGGATTTATGAGCAGTTCTTC. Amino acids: CASRSSGQGIYEQFF.

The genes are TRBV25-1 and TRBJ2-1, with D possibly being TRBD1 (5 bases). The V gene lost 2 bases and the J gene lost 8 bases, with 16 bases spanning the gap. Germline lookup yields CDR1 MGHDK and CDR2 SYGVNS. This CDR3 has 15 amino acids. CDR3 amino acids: CASSEDGRVRYEQFF. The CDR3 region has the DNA TGTGCCAGCAGTGAAGATGGCAGGGTAAGATATGAGCAGTTCTTC.

The CDR3 sequence: CASSQEVADTEAFF. CDR3 DNA sequence: TGTGCCAGCAGCCAGGAGGTTGCGGACACTGAAGCTTTCTTT. This sequence joins TRBV3-1 (or the pseudogene TRBV3-2) and TRBJ1-1; no clear D. CDR1 and CDR2 (germline): LGHDT, YNNKEL (reference sequence). Trimming stripped 3 bases from V and 3 bases from J, with 11 bases between. This CDR3 is 14 amino acids long.

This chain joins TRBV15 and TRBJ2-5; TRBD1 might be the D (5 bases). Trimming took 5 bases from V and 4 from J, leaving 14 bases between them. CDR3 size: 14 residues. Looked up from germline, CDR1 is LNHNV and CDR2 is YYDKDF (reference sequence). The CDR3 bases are TGTGCCACCAGCCATTCAGGGTGGTCAGAGACCCAGTACTTC. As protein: CATSHSGWSETQYF. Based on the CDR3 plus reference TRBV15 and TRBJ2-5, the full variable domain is DAMVIQNPRYQVTQFGKPVTLSCSQTLNHNVMYWYQQKSSQAPKLLFHYYDKDFNNEADTPDNFQSRRPNTSFCFLDIRSPGLGDTAMYLCATSHSGWSETQYFGPGTRLLVL.

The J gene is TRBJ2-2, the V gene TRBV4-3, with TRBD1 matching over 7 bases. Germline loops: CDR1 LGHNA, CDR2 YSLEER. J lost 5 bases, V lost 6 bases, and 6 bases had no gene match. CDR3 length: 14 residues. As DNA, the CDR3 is TGCGCCAGCAGTCGGCAGGGGGAAACCGGGGAGCTGTTTTTT. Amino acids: CASSRQGETGELFF.

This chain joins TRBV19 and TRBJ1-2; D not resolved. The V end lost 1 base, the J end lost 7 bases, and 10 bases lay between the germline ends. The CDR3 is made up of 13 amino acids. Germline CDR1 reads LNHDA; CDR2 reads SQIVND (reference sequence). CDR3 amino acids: CASSIAEAGGYTF. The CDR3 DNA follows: TGTGCCAGTAGTATAGCAGAAGCAGGTGGCTACACCTTC.

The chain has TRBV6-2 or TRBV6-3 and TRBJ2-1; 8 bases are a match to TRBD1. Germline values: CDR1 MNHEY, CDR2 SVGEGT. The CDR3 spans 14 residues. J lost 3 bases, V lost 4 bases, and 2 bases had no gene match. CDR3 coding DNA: TGTGCCAGCAGTTTCACAGGGGGCTACAATGAGCAGTTCTTC. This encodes CASSFTGGYNEQFF.

The CDR3 reads CASTAGSYEQYF. The CDR3 nucleotides are TGTGCCAGCACAGCGGGCTCCTACGAGCAGTACTTC. The rearrangement uses TRBV2 and TRBJ2-7, with D possibly TRBD2 on 6 matching bases. The CDR3 extends over 12 amino acids. Trimming left V 7 bases short and J 0 bases short, with 7 bases between. Germline CDR1 and CDR2: SNHLY and FYNNEI.

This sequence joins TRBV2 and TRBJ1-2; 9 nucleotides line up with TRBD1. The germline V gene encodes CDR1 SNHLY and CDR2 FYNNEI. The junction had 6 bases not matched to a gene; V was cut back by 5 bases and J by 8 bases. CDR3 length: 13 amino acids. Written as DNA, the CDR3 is TGTGCCAGCAGTAGACAGGGGGTTAGGGGCTACACCTTC. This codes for CASSRQGVRGYTF. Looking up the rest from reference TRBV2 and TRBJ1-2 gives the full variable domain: EPEVTQTPSHQVTQMGQEVILRCVPISNHLYFYWYRQILGQKVEFLVSFYNNEISEKSEIFDDQFSVERPDGSNFTLKIRSTKLEDSAMYFCASSRQGVRGYTFGSGTRLTVV.

CDR3 region: CASSLPGREQYF. The DNA of the CDR3 is TGCGCCAGCAGCTTGCCAGGGAGGGAGCAGTACTTC. This sequence joins TRBV5-1 and TRBJ2-7; weak D call: TRBD2 (6 bases). CDR3 length equals 12 residues. Deletions cut 1 base from V and 7 bases from J, with 9 bases between. The germline V gene encodes CDR1 SGHRS and CDR2 YFSETQ.

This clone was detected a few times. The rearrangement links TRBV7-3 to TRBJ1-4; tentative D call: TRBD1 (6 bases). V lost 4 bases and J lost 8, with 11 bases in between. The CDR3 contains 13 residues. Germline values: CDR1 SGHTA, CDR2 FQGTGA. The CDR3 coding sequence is TGTGCCAGCAGCTCCCTGAGGGGGGAAAAACTGTTTTTT. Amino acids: CASSSLRGEKLFF.

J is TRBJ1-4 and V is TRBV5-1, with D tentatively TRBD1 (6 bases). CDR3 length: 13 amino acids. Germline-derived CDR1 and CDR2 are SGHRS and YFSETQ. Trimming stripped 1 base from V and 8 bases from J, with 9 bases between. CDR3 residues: CASSLQGSEKLFF. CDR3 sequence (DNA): TGCGCCAGCAGCTTGCAGGGGTCAGAAAAACTGTTTTTT.

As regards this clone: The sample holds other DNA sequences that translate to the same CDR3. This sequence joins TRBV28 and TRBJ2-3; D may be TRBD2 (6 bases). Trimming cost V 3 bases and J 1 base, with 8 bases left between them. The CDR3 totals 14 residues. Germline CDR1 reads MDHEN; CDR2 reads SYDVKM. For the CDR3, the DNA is TGTGCCAGCAGTTTCGTAGCGGGCACAGATACGCAGTATTTT. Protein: CASSFVAGTDTQYF.

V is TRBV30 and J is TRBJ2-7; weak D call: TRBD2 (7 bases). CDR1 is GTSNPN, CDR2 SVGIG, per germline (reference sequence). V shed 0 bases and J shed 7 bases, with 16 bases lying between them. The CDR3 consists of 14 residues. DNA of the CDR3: TGTGCCTGGAGTGTACGGGGGGCCCTTTGGGAGCAGTACTTC. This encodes CAWSVRGALWEQYF.

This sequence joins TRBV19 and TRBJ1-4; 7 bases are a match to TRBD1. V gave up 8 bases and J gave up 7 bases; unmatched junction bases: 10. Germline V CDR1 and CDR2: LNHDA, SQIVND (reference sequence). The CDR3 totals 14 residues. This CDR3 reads CASHDRAKGEKLFF. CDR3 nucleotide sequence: TGTGCCAGTCACGACAGGGCCAAAGGTGAAAAACTGTTTTTT.

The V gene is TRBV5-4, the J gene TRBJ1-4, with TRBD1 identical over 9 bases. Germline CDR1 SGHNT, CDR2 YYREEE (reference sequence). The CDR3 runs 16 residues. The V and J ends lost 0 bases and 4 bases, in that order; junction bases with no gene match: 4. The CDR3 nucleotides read TGTGCCAGCAGCTTGGCCCAGGACAGGGGTAATGAAAAACTGTTTTTT. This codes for CASSLAQDRGNEKLFF. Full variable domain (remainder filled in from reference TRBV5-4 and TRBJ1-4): ETGVTQSPTHLIKTRGQQVTLRCSSQSGHNTVSWYQQALGQGPQFIFQYYREEENGRGNFPPRFSGLQFPNYSSELNVNALELDDSALYLCASSLAQDRGNEKLFFGSGTQLSVL.

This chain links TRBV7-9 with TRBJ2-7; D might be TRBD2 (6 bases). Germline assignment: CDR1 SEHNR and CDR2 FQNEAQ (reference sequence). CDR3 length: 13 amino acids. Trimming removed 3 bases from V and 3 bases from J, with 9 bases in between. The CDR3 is CASSFAGIYEQYF. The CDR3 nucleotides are TGTGCCAGCAGCTTCGCGGGAATCTACGAGCAGTACTTC.

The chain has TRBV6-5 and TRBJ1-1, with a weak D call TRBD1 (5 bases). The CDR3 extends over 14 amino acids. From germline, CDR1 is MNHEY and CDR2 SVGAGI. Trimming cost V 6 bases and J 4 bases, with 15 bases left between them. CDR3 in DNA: TGTGCCAGCAGCCTAACTAGGGGAGGCACTGAAGCTTTCTTT. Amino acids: CASSLTRGGTEAFF.

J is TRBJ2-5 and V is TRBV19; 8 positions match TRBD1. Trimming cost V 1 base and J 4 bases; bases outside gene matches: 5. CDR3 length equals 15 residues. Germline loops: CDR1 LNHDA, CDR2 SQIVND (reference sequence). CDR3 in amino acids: CASSIGQGNGETQYF. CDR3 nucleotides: TGTGCCAGTAGTATAGGACAGGGGAATGGAGAGACCCAGTACTTC.

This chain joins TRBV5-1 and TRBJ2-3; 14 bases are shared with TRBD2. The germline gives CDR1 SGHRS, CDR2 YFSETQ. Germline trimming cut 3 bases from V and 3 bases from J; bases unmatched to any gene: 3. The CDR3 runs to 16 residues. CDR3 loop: CASSSGLAGGTDTQYF. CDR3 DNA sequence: TGCGCCAGCAGCTCCGGACTAGCGGGGGGTACAGATACGCAGTATTTT.

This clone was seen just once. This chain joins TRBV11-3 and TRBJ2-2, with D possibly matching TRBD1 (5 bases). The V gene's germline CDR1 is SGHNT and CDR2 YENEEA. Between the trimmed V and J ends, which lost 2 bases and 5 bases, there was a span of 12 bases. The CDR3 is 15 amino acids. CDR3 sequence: CASSLTGAGTGELFF. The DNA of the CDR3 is TGTGCCAGCAGCTTAACTGGGGCCGGGACCGGGGAGCTGTTTTTT.

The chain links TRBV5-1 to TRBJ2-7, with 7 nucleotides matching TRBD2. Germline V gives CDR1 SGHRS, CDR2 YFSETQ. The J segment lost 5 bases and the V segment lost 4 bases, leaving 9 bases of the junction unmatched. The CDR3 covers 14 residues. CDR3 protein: CASSAGARWDEQYF. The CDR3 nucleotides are TGCGCCAGCAGCGCGGGAGCTAGGTGGGACGAGCAGTACTTC.